The rows below give T cell receptor beta chains drawn from one sample of a study of T cells in Graves' hyperthyroidism and ophthalmopathy. TCRdb passed the multiplex PCR reads through MiXCR, listing each CDR3 protein once. The data contain about 300,000 distinct CDR3 sequences, roughly a fifth of them singletons. The sample was blood. Receptor source: a man aged 45 to 65 with Graves' ophthalmopathy. The CDR3 runs from the conserved cysteine through the conserved F or W. D genes are given only for firm matches. Where a row states a size, it is once, few, many or the class of an expanded clone; other rows omit it.

d_call	j_call	clone_size	v_call	cdr3_aa	cdr3_nt
-	TRBJ1-1	-	TRBV6-1	CASDTKGGTEAFF	TGTGCCAGTGACACTAAGGGGGGCACTGAAGCTTTCTTT
-	TRBJ1-1	many	TRBV6-1	CASSRNWDTEAFF	TGTGCCAGCAGTCGGAATTGGGACACTGAAGCTTTCTTT
TRBD1	TRBJ2-5	many	TRBV20-1	CSAGTGIGETQYF	TGCAGTGCTGGGACAGGGATAGGGGAGACCCAGTACTTC
TRBD1	TRBJ1-1	-	TRBV7-3	CASSREHPGGAPLNTEAFF	TGTGCCAGCAGCCGGGAACACCCAGGGGGCGCCCCTCTGAACACTGAAGCTTTCTTT
-	TRBJ2-7	once	TRBV28	CASSLGPLYEQYF	TGTGCCAGCAGTTTAGGGCCCCTCTACGAGCAGTACTTC
-	TRBJ2-6	few	TRBV7-8	CASRELSGANVLTF	TGTGCCAGCAGGGAGCTCTCTGGGGCCAACGTCCTGACTTTC
-	TRBJ2-3	-	TRBV7-9	CASNPSGSTDTQYF	TGTGCCAGCAACCCCAGCGGGAGCACAGATACGCAGTATTTT
TRBD1	TRBJ1-4	-	TRBV6-9	CASSEGITGVTSELFF	TGTGCCAGCAGTGAAGGGATTACAGGGGTCACCTCGGAACTGTTTTTT
TRBD2	TRBJ2-7	-	TRBV6-1	CASSPHITSGTTYEQYF	TGTGCCAGCAGTCCTCATATTACTAGCGGGACAACCTACGAGCAGTACTTC
-	TRBJ2-3	many	TRBV20-1	CSVELGGSSTDTQYF	TGCAGTGTCGAACTAGGGGGATCTAGCACAGATACGCAGTATTTT
TRBD2	TRBJ2-1	-	TRBV28	CASSLVREVRNEQFF	TGTGCCAGCAGTTTGGTGCGGGAGGTCAGGAATGAGCAGTTCTTC
-	TRBJ2-7	many	TRBV28	CASSPIRGQQYF	TGTGCCAGCAGTCCGATCCGAGGGCAGCAGTACTTC
-	TRBJ1-5	many	TRBV5-1	CASSLDGSYNQPQHF	TGCGCCAGCAGCTTGGATGGCAGTTACAATCAGCCCCAGCATTTT
-	TRBJ2-7	-	TRBV5-8	CASNYPAATDSGDSYEQYF	TGTGCCAGCAACTACCCGGCCGCCACGGACAGCGGAGATTCCTACGAGCAGTACTTC
TRBD1	TRBJ2-5	many	TRBV12-3/TRBV12-4	CASSKTGGVRTQYF	TGTGCCAGCAGCAAGACAGGGGGCGTTAGGACCCAGTACTTC
TRBD1	TRBJ1-5	-	TRBV7-3	CASSLADRPGNQPQHF	TGTGCCAGCAGCTTGGCGGACAGGCCAGGCAATCAGCCCCAGCATTTT
TRBD2	TRBJ2-1	few	TRBV9	CASSVSGGRGEDEQFF	TGTGCCAGCAGCGTAAGCGGGGGGAGAGGTGAAGATGAGCAGTTCTTC
-	TRBJ2-1	-	TRBV12-3/TRBV12-4	CASSPHRHEQFF	TGTGCCAGCAGTCCACACCGTCATGAGCAGTTCTTC
TRBD1	TRBJ1-5	-	TRBV6-2/TRBV6-3	CASSSYPQGNGNQPQHF	TGTGCCAGCAGTTCGTATCCACAGGGGAACGGAAATCAGCCCCAGCATTTT
-	TRBJ1-3	many	TRBV20-1	CSAAGEAGSGNTIYF	TGCAGTGCGGCAGGGGAAGCCGGCTCTGGAAACACCATATATTTT
-	TRBJ1-5	many	TRBV6-1	CASSPKTRGSNQPQHF	TGTGCCAGCAGTCCAAAGACCAGGGGATCCAATCAGCCCCAGCATTTT
TRBD1	TRBJ1-4	many	TRBV3-1	CASSQDPQGAYEKLFF	TGTGCCAGCAGCCAAGATCCCCAGGGGGCGTATGAAAAACTGTTTTTT
-	TRBJ2-5	many	TRBV20-1	CSATQGARGTQYF	TGCAGTGCTACACAGGGTGCCAGAGGGACCCAGTACTTC
-	TRBJ2-2	few	TRBV5-5	CASSLGPSGELFF	TGTGCCAGCAGCTTGGGACCGTCCGGGGAGCTGTTTTTT
TRBD2	TRBJ2-1	many	TRBV30	CAWRERGRTHEQFF	TGTGCCTGGAGGGAGCGCGGGAGAACCCATGAGCAGTTCTTC
TRBD2	TRBJ2-1	-	TRBV3-1	CASSHPGGESTTFSSYNEQFF	TGTGCCAGCAGCCACCCGGGGGGGGAGTCTACAACTTTCAGCTCCTACAATGAGCAGTTCTTC
TRBD1	TRBJ1-2	many	TRBV5-1	CASRKGQGADGYTF	TGCGCCAGCAGGAAAGGACAGGGGGCGGACGGCTACACCTTC
-	TRBJ2-7	-	TRBV7-9	CASSLVQGPFYEQYF	TGTGCCAGCAGCTTAGTACAGGGTCCTTTCTACGAGCAGTACTTC
-	TRBJ1-5	few	TRBV28	CASRRSFNQPQHF	TGTGCCAGCAGGCGCAGCTTTAATCAGCCCCAGCATTTT
-	TRBJ1-2	-	TRBV19	CASSHPGEVYNYGYTF	TGTGCCAGTAGCCATCCGGGGGAGGTTTATAACTATGGCTACACCTTC
-	TRBJ2-3	few	TRBV6-6	CASSYTQPDTQYF	TGTGCCAGCAGTTACACCCAGCCAGATACGCAGTATTTT
-	TRBJ2-7	-	TRBV20-1	CSARTQAYEQYF	TGCAGTGCTCGGACCCAGGCCTACGAGCAGTACTTC
-	TRBJ1-1	few	TRBV6-1	CASSYSGENTEAFF	TGTGCCAGCAGTTACAGCGGGGAGAACACTGAAGCTTTCTTT
-	TRBJ2-6	many	TRBV30	CALTAGANVLTF	TGTGCCCTGACCGCTGGGGCCAACGTCCTGACTTTC
-	TRBJ1-2	few	TRBV30	CAWTPTASNYGYTF	TGTGCCTGGACTCCGACAGCCTCAAACTATGGCTACACCTTC
TRBD2	TRBJ2-1	few	TRBV3-1	CASSQGAGGPYTYNEQFF	TGTGCCAGCAGCCAAGGAGCGGGAGGTCCATATACGTACAATGAGCAGTTCTTC
TRBD1	TRBJ1-2	many	TRBV28	CASSSPGQGYGYTF	TGTGCCAGCAGCTCTCCGGGACAGGGTTATGGCTACACCTTC
-	TRBJ1-1	-	TRBV18	CASSPYGKNTEAFF	TGTGCCAGCTCACCCTATGGGAAGAACACTGAAGCTTTCTTT
TRBD2	TRBJ2-4	many	TRBV3-1	CASSQGGTWNIQYF	TGTGCCAGCAGCCAGGGAGGGACGTGGAACATTCAGTACTTC
TRBD2	TRBJ2-7	-	TRBV5-1	CASSPSGMAFEQYF	TGCGCCAGCAGCCCTAGCGGGATGGCCTTCGAGCAGTACTTC
-	TRBJ2-1	many	TRBV7-2	CASSWGTPNEQFF	TGTGCCAGCAGCTGGGGGACCCCCAATGAGCAGTTCTTC
TRBD2	TRBJ2-5	-	TRBV11-2	CASSSEHGTMQETQYF	TGTGCCAGCAGCTCCGAGCACGGGACTATGCAAGAGACCCAGTACTTC
-	TRBJ2-1	many	TRBV4-1	CASSQDGGRFEQFF	TGCGCCAGCAGCCAAGACGGGGGCAGGTTCGAGCAGTTCTTC
TRBD2	TRBJ2-1	few	TRBV12-5	CASGLGAASGRAAHEQFF	TGTGCTAGTGGTTTGGGTGCGGCTAGCGGGAGGGCCGCCCATGAGCAGTTCTTC
TRBD2	TRBJ2-3	-	TRBV19	CASSPTSATDTQYF	TGTGCCAGTAGTCCGACTAGCGCCACAGATACGCAGTATTTT
-	TRBJ1-5	many	TRBV6-2/TRBV6-3	CASSYGGLNQPQHF	TGTGCCAGCAGTTACGGGGGGTTAAATCAGCCCCAGCATTTT
-	TRBJ2-4	-	TRBV6-5	CASSYVGTKNIQYF	TGTGCCAGCAGTTACGTGGGGACCAAAAACATTCAGTACTTC
-	TRBJ2-3	many	TRBV7-3	CASSSQRGTDTQYF	TGTGCCAGCAGCTCCCAGCGGGGCACAGATACGCAGTATTTT
-	TRBJ2-5	many	TRBV20-1	CSARVQETQYF	TGCAGTGCTAGGGTTCAAGAGACCCAGTACTTC
TRBD1	TRBJ2-5	-	TRBV30	CASGTGGLETQYF	TGTGCCTCCGGGACAGGGGGCTTGGAGACCCAGTACTTC
-	TRBJ1-6	few	TRBV5-1	CASSSVPENSPLHF	TGCGCCAGCAGCTCAGTTCCGGAAAATTCACCCCTCCACTTT
-	TRBJ1-1	few	TRBV30	CAWKLNAEAFF	TGTGCCTGGAAACTGAACGCTGAAGCTTTCTTT
-	TRBJ2-6	-	TRBV12-3/TRBV12-4	CASSQGNSGANVLTF	TGTGCCAGCAGTCAAGGGAACTCTGGGGCCAACGTCCTGACTTTC
TRBD2	TRBJ2-3	many	TRBV11-1	CASSPGLAGGGDTQYF	TGTGCCAGCAGCCCCGGACTAGCGGGAGGAGGAGATACGCAGTATTTT